This TCR beta chain comes out of a study of spatial heterogeneity in lung cancer. Study-level information: Across tumor regions, counts of TCR transcripts showed a strong correlation with a T cell module score derived from matched bulk RNA-seq. Points from the study as a whole: Expanded intratumoral alpha and beta TCR counts tracked tumor mutation counts.

Germline-derived CDR1 and CDR2 are LNHNV and YYDKDF (reference sequence). Between the trimmed V and J ends, which lost 0 bases and 6 bases, there was a span of 17 bases. There are 17 residues in the CDR3. This clonotype was detected only once. The antigen is unknown. Since the library was made to target alpha chains, this beta chain is a stray read and its abundance is not meaningful. Each CDR3 protein gets one entry after TCRdb re-called the 5' RACE reads with MiXCR. This sample carries 400 to 500 distinct CDR3 sequences, approximately 36% of them seen once, and the ten largest clones take less than 25%. Described time point: sample taken at primary tumor resection.

The sample in question was lung tumor tissue, obtained at surgery. V gene TRBV15 combines with J gene TRBJ2-2; D possibly uses TRBD1 or TRBD2 (6 bases each). This sequence was found in a male donor with early-stage non-small cell lung cancer. The CDR3 region is CATSRDLDSGWAGELFF. The CDR3 DNA reads as TGTGCCACCAGCAGAGACTTGGACAGCGGGTGGGCCGGGGAGCTGTTTTTT.